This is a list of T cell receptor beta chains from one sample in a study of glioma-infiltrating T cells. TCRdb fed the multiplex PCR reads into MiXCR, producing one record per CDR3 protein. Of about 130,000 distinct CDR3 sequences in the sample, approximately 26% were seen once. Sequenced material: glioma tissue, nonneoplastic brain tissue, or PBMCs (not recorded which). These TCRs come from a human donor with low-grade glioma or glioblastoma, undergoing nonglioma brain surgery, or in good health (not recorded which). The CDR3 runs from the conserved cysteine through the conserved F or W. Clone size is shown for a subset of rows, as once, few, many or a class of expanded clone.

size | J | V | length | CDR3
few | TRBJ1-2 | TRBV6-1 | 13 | CASSSGGDYGYTF
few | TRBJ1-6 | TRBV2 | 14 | CASYMSSYNSPLHF
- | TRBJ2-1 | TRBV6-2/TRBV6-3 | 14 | CANSLAGSYNEQFF
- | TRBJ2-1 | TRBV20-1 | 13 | CSATPGEMGEQFF
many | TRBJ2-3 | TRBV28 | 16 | CASRRVAGADAYTQYF
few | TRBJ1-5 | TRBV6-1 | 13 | CATRLTGAQPQHF
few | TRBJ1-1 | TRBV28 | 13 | CASSFISASEAFF
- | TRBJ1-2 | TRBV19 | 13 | CATTPDSFYGYTF
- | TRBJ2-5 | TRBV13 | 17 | CASSFSGVAGPQETQYF
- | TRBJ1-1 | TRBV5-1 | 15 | CASSPGQGADTEAFF
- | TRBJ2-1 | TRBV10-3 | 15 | CAISESGGQGTEQFF
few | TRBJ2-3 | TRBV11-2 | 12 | CASSLASDTQYF
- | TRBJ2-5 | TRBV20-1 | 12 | CSAREMGETQYF
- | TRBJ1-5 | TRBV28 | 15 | CASSRRQGGNQPQHF
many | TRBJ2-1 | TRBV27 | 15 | CASSGGLGVYNEQFF
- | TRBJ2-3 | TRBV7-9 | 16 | CASGDRTSGGTDTQYF
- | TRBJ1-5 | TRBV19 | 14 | CASISRAGNQPQHF
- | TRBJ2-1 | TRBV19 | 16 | CASSIPPRGGAYEQFF
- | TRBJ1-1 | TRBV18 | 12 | CASSPLKAEAFF
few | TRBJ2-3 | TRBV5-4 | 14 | CASSLSGETDTQYF
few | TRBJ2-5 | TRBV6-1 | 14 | CASSPDRGGETQYF
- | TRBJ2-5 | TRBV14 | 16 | CASSRLGQGALETQYF
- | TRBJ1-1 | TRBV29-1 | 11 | CSVERRFEAFF
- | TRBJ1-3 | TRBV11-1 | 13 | CASSLAPGNTIYF
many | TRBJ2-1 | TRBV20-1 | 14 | CSAREILLGDEQFF
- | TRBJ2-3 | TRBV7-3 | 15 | CASSLFAVKTDTQYF
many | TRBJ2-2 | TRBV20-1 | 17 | CSAKGASGRGGSGELFF
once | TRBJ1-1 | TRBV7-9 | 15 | CASSLEGAMNTEAFF
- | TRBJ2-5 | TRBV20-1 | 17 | CSAREWGRDRSGATQYF
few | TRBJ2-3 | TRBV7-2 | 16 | CASSYRGPRGTDTQYF
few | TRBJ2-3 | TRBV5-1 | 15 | CASSLAAPPQDTQYF
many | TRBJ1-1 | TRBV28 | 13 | CASSQQGNTEAFF
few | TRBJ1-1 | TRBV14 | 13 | CTSSPIRDTEAFF
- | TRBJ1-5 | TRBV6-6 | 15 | CASSYPPTGGQPQHF
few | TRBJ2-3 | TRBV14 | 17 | CASSQDLAGDRTDTQYF
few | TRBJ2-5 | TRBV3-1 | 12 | CASSQDEETQYF
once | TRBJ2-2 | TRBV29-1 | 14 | CSVGTGGETGELFF
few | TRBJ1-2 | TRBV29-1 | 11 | CSVTVNYGYTF
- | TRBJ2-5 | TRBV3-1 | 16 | CASSQVRAGWQETQYF
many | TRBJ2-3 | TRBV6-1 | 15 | CASRTRRGETYTQYF
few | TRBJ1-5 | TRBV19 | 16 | CASSIAFGQGDQPQHF
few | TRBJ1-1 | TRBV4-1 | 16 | CASSQNPYRVNTEAFF
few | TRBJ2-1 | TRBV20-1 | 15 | CSAKKTGTSYNEQFF